The 21 T cell receptor beta chains listed next were all sequenced from one sample in a study of coeliac disease. Produced via immunoSEQ multiplex PCR; TCRdb's table is partial and in-frame only. The data contain roughly 2,500 clones, approximately 64% of them singletons. The material sequenced was intraepithelial lymphocytes from the gut. These TCRs come from a woman aged 70-85 years with celiac disease on a gluten-free diet.

This chain's CDR3 is CASSVGGLPSYEQYF. The DNA of the CDR3 is TGTGCCAGCAGCGTAGGGGGACTTCCCTCCTACGAGCAGTACTTC. This rearrangement joins TRBV9 to TRBJ2-7; TRBD2 is a possible D gene (6 bases). The CDR3 contains 15 residues. The germline V gene encodes CDR1 SGDLS and CDR2 YYNGEE. V was trimmed by 0 bases and J by 0 bases, leaving 10 bases between them.

This clone has only one observation. The CDR3 spells CASNGGVTGTRTEAFF. The CDR3 region has the DNA TGTGCCAGTAACGGTGGGGTTACGGGAACAAGGACTGAAGCTTTCTTT. The genes are TRBV19 and TRBJ1-1, with D uncertain. With 7 bases removed from V and 5 bases from J, the gap between germline ends came to 23 bases. This CDR3 is 16 amino acids long. Germline CDR1 and CDR2: LNHDA and SQIVND (reference sequence).

The chain employs TRBV9 and TRBJ2-1, with unresolved D. From germline, CDR1 is SGDLS and CDR2 YYNGEE. This CDR3 is 16 amino acids long. Trimming pared 0 bases from V and 6 bases from J, leaving 16 bases between. In nucleotides, the CDR3 is TGTGCCAGCAGCGTAGTTTCTAGGAGCCGCCTCAATGAGCAGTTCTTC. Translation gives CASSVVSRSRLNEQFF.

This clone was recorded only once. The gene calls are TRBV5-1 and TRBJ2-1; 10 bases fit TRBD1. CDR1 is SGHRS and CDR2 is YFSETQ in the germline V gene. With 0 bases clipped from V and 7 bases from J, the junction kept 1 base outside the gene matches. This CDR3 comprises 14 residues. The CDR3 region is CASSLGTGGNEQFF. The CDR3, as DNA: TGCGCCAGCAGCTTGGGGACAGGGGGGAATGAGCAGTTCTTC.

In the case of this clone: The sample holds other DNA sequences that translate to the same CDR3. The rearrangement uses TRBV29-1 and TRBJ1-2; 11 bases line up with TRBD1. Germline V gene data show CDR1 as SQVTM and CDR2 as ANQGSEA. The CDR3 spans 13 residues. The V gene end was trimmed by 6 bases and the J gene end by 2 bases; junction bases not matched to a gene: 2. CDR3: CSVGTGGNYGYTF. In DNA, the CDR3 is TGCAGCGTGGGGACAGGGGGAAACTATGGCTACACCTTC.

V and J are TRBV9 and TRBJ1-1; D possibly corresponds to TRBD1 (5 bases). The CDR3 extends over 13 amino acids. CDR1 is SGDLS and CDR2 is YYNGEE in the germline V gene. Trimming removed 0 bases from V and 8 bases from J, with 11 bases in between. The CDR3 sequence: CASSVEEWGEAFF. In DNA, the CDR3 is TGTGCCAGCAGCGTAGAAGAGTGGGGCGAAGCTTTCTTT.

The genes are TRBV6-5 and TRBJ2-1; TRBD2 aligns across 8 bases. CDR3 length: 13 amino acids. CDR1 is MNHEY, CDR2 SVGAGI, per germline. J lost 12 bases, V lost 6 bases, and 10 bases had no gene match. This CDR3 reads CASRTTVAGWQFF. CDR3 sequence (DNA): TGTGCCAGCAGAACTACTGTAGCGGGATGGCAGTTCTTC.

The chain recombines TRBV5-5 with TRBJ1-2; D unresolved. The CDR3 runs 16 residues. The germline gives CDR1 SGHKS, CDR2 YYEKEE (reference sequence). The germline V and J ends were trimmed by 0 bases and 0 bases, with 12 bases remaining between them. For the CDR3, the DNA is TGTGCCAGCAGCTTGGGAGATATTTCCCCTAACTATGGCTACACCTTC. Protein product: CASSLGDISPNYGYTF.

The rearrangement joins TRBV4-1 to TRBJ2-1; a weak D match, TRBD2 (8 bases). V was shortened by 3 bases and J by 0 bases, with 18 bases between the two germline ends. CDR3 length: 18 amino acids. Germline assignment: CDR1 MGHRA and CDR2 YSYEKL. The CDR3 sequence is CASSHRGAGGSSYNEQFF. The CDR3 DNA reads TGCGCCAGCAGCCACAGGGGGGCGGGGGGAAGCTCCTACAATGAGCAGTTCTTC.

J is TRBJ1-6 and V is TRBV7-9; 7 nucleotides line up with TRBD1. V dropped 4 bases and J dropped 3; count of bases not matched to a gene: 12. CDR3 size: 18 residues. Per germline, CDR1 SEHNR and CDR2 FQNEAQ (reference sequence). The CDR3 sequence is CASSSPALGTDYNSPLHF. In DNA, the CDR3 is TGTGCCAGCAGCTCGCCTGCCTTGGGGACAGACTATAATTCACCCCTCCACTTT.

This clone is medium-sized (0.01 to 0.1%) by share. The V and J genes are TRBV28 and TRBJ1-4; a weak D match, TRBD1 (6 bases). Trimming removed 7 bases at V and 6 bases at J, with 21 bases between. There are 16 residues in the CDR3. Per germline, CDR1 MDHEN and CDR2 SYDVKM. Here the CDR3 reads CASIPSVGGADEKLFF. The CDR3, as DNA: TGTGCCAGCATACCCTCCGTTGGGGGGGCAGATGAAAAACTGTTTTTT.

The V and J genes are TRBV4-2 and TRBJ1-1; D is ambiguous. CDR1 LGHNA and CDR2 YNFKEQ come from the germline V gene. Trimming removed 3 bases at V and 6 bases at J, with 11 bases between. This CDR3 has 13 residues. This CDR3 reads CASSHLDGAEAFF. CDR3 sequence (DNA): TGTGCCAGCAGCCACCTAGACGGCGCTGAAGCTTTCTTT.

This chain uses TRBV4-2 with TRBJ2-1, with TRBD2 identical over 8 bases. The CDR3 contains 15 residues. J lost 6 bases, V lost 1 base, and 5 bases had no gene match. Germline V gene sequence: CDR1 LGHNA, CDR2 YNFKEQ. This CDR3 is CASSQAAGLGNEQFF. For the CDR3, the DNA is TGTGCCAGCAGCCAAGCGGCGGGACTAGGCAATGAGCAGTTCTTC.

The genes are TRBV4-1 and TRBJ1-2; D is possibly TRBD1 (6 bases). This CDR3 spans 16 amino acids. V was pared by 4 bases and J by 2 bases, with 17 bases between. The germline CDR1 and CDR2 sequences are MGHRA and YSYEKL. CDR3 region: CASSLVGGRVNYGYTF. The DNA of the CDR3 is TGCGCCAGCAGCCTCGTGGGGGGGCGGGTAAACTATGGCTACACCTTC.

CDR3 region: CASSLAGATGELFF. CDR3 nucleotide sequence: TGTGCCAGCAGCTTAGCGGGAGCCACCGGGGAGCTGTTTTTT. This chain connects TRBV7-9 to TRBJ2-2; D is possibly TRBD2 (5 bases). The CDR3 contains 14 residues. In germline, CDR1 is SEHNR, CDR2 FQNEAQ (reference sequence). Trimming took off 0 bases at V and 4 bases at J, with 6 bases between the two ends.

This clone has a single count. The CDR3 protein is CASRGQGANTEAFF. Written as DNA, the CDR3 is TGCGCCAGCAGGGGACAGGGGGCGAACACTGAAGCTTTCTTT. The chain recombines TRBV5-1 with TRBJ1-1; 12 bases line up with TRBD1. With 5 bases clipped from V and 1 base from J, the junction kept 0 bases outside the gene matches. Per the germline V gene, CDR1 is SGHRS and CDR2 is YFSETQ. CDR3 length: 14 residues.

The chain has TRBV2 and TRBJ2-7; 7 positions agree with TRBD1. CDR1 is SNHLY, CDR2 FYNNEI, per germline. V was clipped by 5 bases and J by 2 bases; unmatched bases: 3. The CDR3 loop spans 13 amino acids. The CDR3 nucleotides are TGTGCCAGCAGTAGAGGGACAGCCTACGAGCAGTACTTC. Translation: CASSRGTAYEQYF.

This clone is deemed large (0.1 to 1%). This chain uses TRBV4-3 with TRBJ1-3, with TRBD1 as a possible D gene (5 bases). This CDR3 has 16 amino acids. V lost 0 bases and J 2 bases, leaving 11 bases between the germline ends. The germline gives CDR1 LGHNA, CDR2 YSLEER. The CDR3 DNA reads TGCGCCAGCAGCCAAGATAGCCAGGGTGCTGGAAACACCATATATTTT. The encoded protein is CASSQDSQGAGNTIYF.

This clone was picked up a small number of times. The V gene is TRBV5-4, the J gene TRBJ2-4; D is unresolved. This CDR3 region has 14 residues. CDR1 is SGHNT and CDR2 is YYREEE in the germline V gene (reference sequence). The V end was cut by 4 bases, the J end by 0 bases, with 8 bases between. CDR3 in DNA: TGTGCCAGCAGCCAACAGAGAGCCAAAAACATTCAGTACTTC. Translating gives CASSQQRAKNIQYF.

This rearrangement joins TRBV6-1 to TRBJ1-4; 9 nucleotides line up with TRBD1. The length of the CDR3 is 12 residues. J lost 8 bases, V lost 10 bases, and 5 bases had no gene match. The germline V gene has CDR1 MNHNS and CDR2 SASEGT. Written as DNA, the CDR3 is TGTGCCACCACAGGGGGCTTAGAAAAACTGTTTTTT. Translating gives CATTGGLEKLFF.

V gene TRBV4-2 combines with J gene TRBJ2-2; 9 bases match TRBD1. CDR3 length equals 16 residues. J was trimmed by 3 bases and V by 4 bases; bases with no gene match: 6. The germline V gene encodes CDR1 LGHNA and CDR2 YNFKEQ. The CDR3 loop reads CASSPPGQGYTGELFF. DNA of the CDR3: TGTGCCAGCAGCCCGCCGGGACAGGGATACACCGGGGAGCTGTTTTTT.